The rows below give T cell receptor beta chains drawn from one sample of a study of CD8 T cells in Susac syndrome. MiXCR was run by TCRdb on the immunoSEQ multiplex PCR reads, yielding one entry per CDR3 protein. The sample lists 300,000 or so distinct CDR3 sequences, 92% occurring once. Sequenced material: CD4+ T cells from PBMCs. The receptors shown here come from a human donor with multiple sclerosis. CDR3s include the opening cysteine and the closing phenylalanine or tryptophan. The D gene is left open where the match is weak. Expanded clones are given a class, and other clones once, few, many or no size at all.

j_call clone_size v_call d_call cdr3_aa cdr3_nt
TRBJ2-7 - TRBV20-1 - CSARDVRGPQGQYF TGCAGTGCTAGAGATGTCAGGGGCCCCCAAGGGCAGTACTTC
TRBJ2-5 - TRBV6-2/TRBV6-3 - CASSSREETQYF TGTGCCAGCAGTTCCAGGGAAGAGACCCAGTACTTC
TRBJ1-2 - TRBV6-2/TRBV6-3 TRBD1 CASSYSRQGAIFGYGYTF TGTGCCAGCAGTTACTCGAGACAGGGGGCGATTTTTGGCTATGGCTACACCTTC
TRBJ1-1 - TRBV6-1 TRBD1 CASSPGAGGQRMNTEAFF TGTGCCAGCAGCCCGGGGGCAGGGGGCCAGAGGATGAACACTGAAGCTTTCTTT
TRBJ1-1 - TRBV7-9 - CASSLAQGVTEAFF TGTGCCAGCAGCTTAGCGCAGGGCGTCACTGAAGCTTTCTTT
TRBJ1-2 once TRBV19 - CARGSLWGYTF TGTGCCAGGGGAAGTCTGTGGGGCTACACCTTC
TRBJ2-3 - TRBV20-1 - CSARSGFIHTQYF TGCAGTGCTAGGTCCGGTTTCATCCATACGCAGTATTTT
TRBJ1-3 once TRBV3-1 - CASSQNQGLGNTIYF TGTGCCAGCAGCCAAAATCAGGGGCTGGGGAACACCATATATTTT
TRBJ2-7 - TRBV6-1 TRBD1 CASSEATKGAPRSEQYF TGTGCCAGCAGTGAAGCAACGAAGGGGGCGCCAAGGTCTGAGCAGTACTTC
TRBJ2-3 once TRBV27 - CASSLRGSGLPGF TGTGCCAGCAGTTTACGGGGCTCAGGGTTGCCGGGGTTT
TRBJ1-5 - TRBV10-3 - CAIREGNQPQHF TGTGCCATCAGAGAGGGAAATCAGCCCCAGCATTTT
TRBJ2-1 - TRBV20-1 TRBD2 CSARAPSGRTNEQFF TGCAGTGCTAGAGCGCCTAGCGGGAGGACCAATGAGCAGTTCTTC
TRBJ1-6 once TRBV6-5 TRBD1 CASSPLGTENSPLHF TGTGCCAGCAGCCCCCTGGGGACAGAGAATTCACCCCTCCACTTT
TRBJ2-1 - TRBV9 - CASSLRTTYNEQFF TGTGCCAGCAGCCTCAGGACTACCTACAATGAGCAGTTCTTC
TRBJ2-3 - TRBV7-3 - CASSLGSRVTDTQYF TGTGCCAGCAGCTTAGGTTCCAGGGTAACAGATACGCAGTATTTT
TRBJ1-1 - TRBV6-5 - CASTYRGGNTEAFF TGTGCCAGCACTTACAGAGGGGGGAACACTGAAGCTTTCTTT
TRBJ2-5 few TRBV15 - CATSRSQETQYF TGTGCCACCAGCCGCAGCCAAGAGACCCAGTACTTC
TRBJ2-2 - TRBV5-1 - CASSAFGLYTGELFF TGCGCCAGCAGCGCCTTCGGTCTCTACACCGGGGAGCTGTTTTTT
TRBJ1-1 few TRBV30 - CAWSGPGGGNHRKAFF TGTGCCTGGAGCGGCCCCGGCGGGGGGAATCATCGGAAAGCTTTCTTT
TRBJ2-1 - TRBV9 - CASSVMRLAGEQFF TGTGCCAGCAGCGTGATGAGACTGGCAGGTGAGCAGTTCTTC
TRBJ2-5 - TRBV5-1 - CASSMQTGGDETQYF TGCGCCAGCAGCATGCAGACAGGAGGAGATGAGACCCAGTACTTC
TRBJ1-1 - TRBV7-2 - CASSLAPRSGTEAFF TGTGCCAGCAGCTTAGCCCCGAGGAGTGGCACTGAAGCTTTCTTT
TRBJ1-4 - TRBV7-6 TRBD1 CASSAPRDRGKLFF TGTGCCAGCAGCGCCCCCCGGGACAGGGGAAAACTGTTTTTT
TRBJ1-2 - TRBV29-1 - CSVVRDGSGDGYTF TGCAGCGTTGTCCGGGATGGTAGCGGCGATGGCTACACCTTC
TRBJ2-2 - TRBV2 - CASRLRDPTLGTGELFF TGTGCCAGTCGGCTCCGGGACCCTACTTTAGGCACCGGGGAGCTGTTTTTT
TRBJ1-3 - TRBV5-1 - CASSFQGISADSGNTIYF TGCGCCAGCAGCTTCCAGGGGATCTCGGCGGACTCTGGAAACACCATATATTTT
TRBJ2-5 - TRBV11-3 - CASSQRRQDRETQYF TGTGCCAGCAGCCAAAGAAGACAGGATCGGGAGACCCAGTACTTC
TRBJ1-2 few TRBV6-5 - CASSYSILEGNYGYTF TGTGCCAGCAGTTACTCGATTTTAGAGGGCAACTATGGCTACACCTTC
TRBJ2-5 once TRBV18 TRBD1 CASSRQGLGETQYF TGTGCCAGCTCACGACAGGGCCTTGGAGAGACCCAGTACTTC
TRBJ2-5 - TRBV7-2 TRBD2 CASSPKSGRARETQYF TGTGCCAGCAGCCCGAAGAGTGGGAGGGCCAGAGAGACCCAGTACTTC
TRBJ2-7 - TRBV29-1 TRBD2 CSVQAGVAEQYF TGCAGCGTTCAAGCGGGAGTGGCCGAGCAGTACTTC
TRBJ1-1 - TRBV29-1 - CSGTGMPNTEAFF TGCAGCGGGACGGGGATGCCGAACACTGAAGCTTTCTTT
TRBJ1-3 - TRBV29-1 - CSVGTHGGNTIYF TGCAGCGTAGGGACACACGGAGGAAACACCATATATTTT
TRBJ2-7 - TRBV5-1 - CASSLGTRVGVYEQYF TGCGCCAGCAGCTTGGGTACCAGGGTGGGAGTCTACGAGCAGTACTTC
TRBJ1-1 - TRBV5-1 - CASRRGGTFEAFF TGCGCCAGCCGGCGGGGAGGGACCTTTGAAGCTTTCTTT
TRBJ1-5 - TRBV6-2/TRBV6-3 - CASSYLGLSNQPQHF TGTGCCAGCAGTTACTTAGGGTTGAGCAATCAGCCCCAGCATTTT
TRBJ2-2 - TRBV6-4 - CASSVEANTGELFF TGTGCCAGCAGTGTAGAAGCCAATACCGGGGAGCTGTTTTTT
TRBJ2-7 - TRBV9 - CASSVAHTGSYEQYF TGTGCCAGCAGCGTAGCTCACACAGGGTCCTACGAGCAGTACTTC
TRBJ2-1 - TRBV30 - CAWLPGLVNNEQFF TGTGCCTGGCTCCCGGGACTGGTGAACAATGAGCAGTTCTTC
TRBJ1-4 once TRBV7-2 - CASSLFGTTNEKLFF TGTGCCAGCAGCCTTTTCGGGACAACTAATGAAAAACTGTTTTTT
TRBJ2-7 - TRBV29-1 - CSVGDFSYEQYF TGCAGCGTTGGGGATTTCTCCTACGAGCAGTACTTC
TRBJ1-1 - TRBV10-3 TRBD1 CAIGGGRNTEAFF TGTGCCATCGGAGGGGGCAGGAACACTGAAGCTTTCTTT
TRBJ2-1 - TRBV20-1 - CSARDRAGNYNEQFF TGCAGTGCTAGAGATCGGGCGGGGAACTACAATGAGCAGTTCTTC
TRBJ1-2 - TRBV4-1 - CASSPPGRANYGYTF TGCGCCAGCAGCCCCCCGGGGAGAGCTAACTATGGCTACACCTTC
TRBJ2-1 - TRBV7-3 - CASSLSNGNEQFF TGTGCCAGCAGCTTAAGCAACGGGAATGAGCAGTTCTTC